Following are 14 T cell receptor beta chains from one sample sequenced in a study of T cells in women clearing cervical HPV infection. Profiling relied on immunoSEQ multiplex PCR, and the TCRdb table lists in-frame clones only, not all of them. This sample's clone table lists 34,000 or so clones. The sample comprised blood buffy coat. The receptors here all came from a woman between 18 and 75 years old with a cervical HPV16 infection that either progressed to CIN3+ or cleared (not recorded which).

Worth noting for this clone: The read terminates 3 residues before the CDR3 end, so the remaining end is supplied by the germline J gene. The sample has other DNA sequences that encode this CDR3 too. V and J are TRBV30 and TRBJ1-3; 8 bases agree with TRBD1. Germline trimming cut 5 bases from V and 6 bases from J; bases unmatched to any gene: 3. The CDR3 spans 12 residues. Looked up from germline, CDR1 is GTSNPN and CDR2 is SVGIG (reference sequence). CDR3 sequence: CAWGQGANTIYF. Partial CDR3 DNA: TGTGCCTGGGGACAGGGAGCAAACACC.

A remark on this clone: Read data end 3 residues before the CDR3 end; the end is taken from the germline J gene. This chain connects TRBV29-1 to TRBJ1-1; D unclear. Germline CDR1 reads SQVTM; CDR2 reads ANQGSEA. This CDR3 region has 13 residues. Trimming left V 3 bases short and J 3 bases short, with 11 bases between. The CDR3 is CSVDEGYDTEAFF. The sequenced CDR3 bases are TGCAGCGTTGACGAGGGTTATGACACTGAA. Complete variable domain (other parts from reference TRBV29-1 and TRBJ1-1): SAVISQKPSRDICQRGTSLTIQCQVDSQVTMMFWYRQQPGQSLTLIATANQGSEATYESGFVIDKFPISRPNLTFSTLTVSNMSPEDSSIYLCSVDEGYDTEAFFGQGTRLTVV.

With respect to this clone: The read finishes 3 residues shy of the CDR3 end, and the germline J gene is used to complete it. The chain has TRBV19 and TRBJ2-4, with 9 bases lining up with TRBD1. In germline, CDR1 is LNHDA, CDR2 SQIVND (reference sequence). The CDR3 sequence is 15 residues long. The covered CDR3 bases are TGTGCCAGTAGTATATCGACAGGGGGAGACTATGGT. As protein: CASSISTGGDYG. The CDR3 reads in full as CASSISTGGDYGQYF.

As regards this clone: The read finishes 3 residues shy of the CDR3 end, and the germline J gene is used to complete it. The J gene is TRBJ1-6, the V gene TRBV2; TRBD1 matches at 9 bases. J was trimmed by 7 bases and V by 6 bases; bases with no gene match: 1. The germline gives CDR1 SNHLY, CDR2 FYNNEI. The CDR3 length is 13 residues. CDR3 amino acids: CASRGQGNSPLHF. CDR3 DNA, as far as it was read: TGTGCCAGCAGGGGACAGGGAAATTCACCC.

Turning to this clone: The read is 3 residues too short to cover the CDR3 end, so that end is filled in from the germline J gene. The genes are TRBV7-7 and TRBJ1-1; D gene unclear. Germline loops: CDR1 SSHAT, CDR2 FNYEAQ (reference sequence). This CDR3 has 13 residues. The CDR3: CASSFIATETAFF. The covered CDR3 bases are TGTGCCAGCAGCTTCATAGCTACGGAGACA.

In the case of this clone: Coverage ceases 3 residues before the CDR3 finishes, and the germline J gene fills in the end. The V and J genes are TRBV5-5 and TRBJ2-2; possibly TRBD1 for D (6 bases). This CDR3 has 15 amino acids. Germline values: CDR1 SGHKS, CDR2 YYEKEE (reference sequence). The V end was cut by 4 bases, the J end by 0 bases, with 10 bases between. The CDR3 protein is CASSTGTSNTGELFF. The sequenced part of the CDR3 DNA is TGTGCCAGCAGCACAGGGACCTCGAACACCGGGGAG. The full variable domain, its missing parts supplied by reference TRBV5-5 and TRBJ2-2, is DAGVTQSPTHLIKTRGQQVTLRCSPISGHKSVSWYQQVLGQGPQFIFQYYEKEERGRGNFPDRFSARQFPNYSSELNVNALLLGDSALYLCASSTGTSNTGELFFGEGSRLTVL.

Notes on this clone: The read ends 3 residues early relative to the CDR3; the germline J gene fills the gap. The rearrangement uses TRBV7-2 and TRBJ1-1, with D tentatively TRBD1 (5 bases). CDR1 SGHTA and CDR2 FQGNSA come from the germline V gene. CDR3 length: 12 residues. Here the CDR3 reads CASSLEGKKAFF. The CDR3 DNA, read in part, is TGTGCCAGCAGCTTAGAGGGGAAGAAG.

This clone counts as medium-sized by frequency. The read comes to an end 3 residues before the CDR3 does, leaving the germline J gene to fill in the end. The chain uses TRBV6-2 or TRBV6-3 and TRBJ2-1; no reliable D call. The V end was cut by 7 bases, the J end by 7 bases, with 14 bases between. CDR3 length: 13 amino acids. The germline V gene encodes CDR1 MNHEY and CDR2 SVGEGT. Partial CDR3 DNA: TGTGCCAGCACCCCCTCCCCTATTAATGAG. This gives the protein CASTPSPINE. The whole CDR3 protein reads CASTPSPINEQFF.

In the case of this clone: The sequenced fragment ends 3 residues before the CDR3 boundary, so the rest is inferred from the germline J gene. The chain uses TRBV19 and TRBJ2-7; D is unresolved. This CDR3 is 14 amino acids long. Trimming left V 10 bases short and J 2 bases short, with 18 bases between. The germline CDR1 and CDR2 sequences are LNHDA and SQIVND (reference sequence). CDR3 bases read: TGTGCCACCTCGACAAGCCAGTCTACCTACGAG. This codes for CATSTSQSTYE. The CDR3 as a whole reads CATSTSQSTYEQYF.

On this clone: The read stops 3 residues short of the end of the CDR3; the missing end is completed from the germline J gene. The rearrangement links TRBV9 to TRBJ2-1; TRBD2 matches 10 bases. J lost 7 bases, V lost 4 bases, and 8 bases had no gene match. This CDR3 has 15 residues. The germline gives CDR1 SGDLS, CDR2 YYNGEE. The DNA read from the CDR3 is TGTGCCAGCAGCTCTAGCGGGGGAGCTAGGAATGAG. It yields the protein CASSSSGGARNE. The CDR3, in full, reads CASSSSGGARNEQFF.

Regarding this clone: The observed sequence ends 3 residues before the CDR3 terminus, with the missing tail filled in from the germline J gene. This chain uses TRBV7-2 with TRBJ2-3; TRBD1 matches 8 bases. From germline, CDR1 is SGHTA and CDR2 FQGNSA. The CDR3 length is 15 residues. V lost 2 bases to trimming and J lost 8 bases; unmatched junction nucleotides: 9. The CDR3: CASSLRDRPSATQYF. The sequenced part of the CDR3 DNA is TGTGCCAGCAGCTTACGGGACAGGCCCTCAGCTACG.

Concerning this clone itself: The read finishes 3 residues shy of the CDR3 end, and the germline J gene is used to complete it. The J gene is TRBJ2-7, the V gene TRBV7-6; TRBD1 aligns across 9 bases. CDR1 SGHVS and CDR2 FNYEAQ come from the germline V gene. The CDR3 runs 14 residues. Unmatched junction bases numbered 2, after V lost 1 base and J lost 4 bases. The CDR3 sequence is CASSLGQGGYEQYF. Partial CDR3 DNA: TGTGCCAGCAGCTTAGGACAGGGGGGGTACGAG.

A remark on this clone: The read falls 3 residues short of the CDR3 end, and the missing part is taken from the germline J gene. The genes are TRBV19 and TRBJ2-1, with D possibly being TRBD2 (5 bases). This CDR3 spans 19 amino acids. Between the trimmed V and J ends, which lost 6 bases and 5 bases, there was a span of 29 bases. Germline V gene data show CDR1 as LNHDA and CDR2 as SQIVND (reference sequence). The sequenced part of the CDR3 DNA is TGTGCCAGTAGCCCCGGACGGGGATGGCGCCGGAGCCCTAACAATGAG. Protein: CASSPGRGWRRSPNNE. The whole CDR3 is CASSPGRGWRRSPNNEQFF.

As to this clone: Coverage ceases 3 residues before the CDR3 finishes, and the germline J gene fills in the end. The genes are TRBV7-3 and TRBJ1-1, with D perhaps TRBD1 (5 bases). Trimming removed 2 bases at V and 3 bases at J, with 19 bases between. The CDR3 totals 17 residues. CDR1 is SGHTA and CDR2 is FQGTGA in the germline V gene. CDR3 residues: CASSLGPGGVLHTEAFF. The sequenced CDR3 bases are TGTGCCAGCAGCTTAGGTCCCGGGGGGGTTTTGCACACTGAA.